Below are 4 T cell receptor beta chains sequenced from a single sample in a study of blood T cell repertoires in COVID-19. Profiled with immunoSEQ multiplex PCR; TCRdb holds only in-frame clones, not every one. The sample has 130,000 to 150,000 clones; 70% to 90% are singletons. Material: PBMCs or T cells enriched from blood (not recorded which). Receptor source: a woman under 40 with acute COVID-19.

This chain links TRBV6-2 or TRBV6-3 with TRBJ2-7, with 14 bases that match TRBD2. V was pared by 4 bases and J by 6 bases, with 2 bases of the junction left unmatched. Germline loops: CDR1 MNHEY, CDR2 SVGEGT. CDR3 length: 14 amino acids. CDR3 sequence (DNA): TGTGCCAGCAGTTCCGGGACTAGCGGGAGCGAGCAGTACTTC. It yields the protein CASSSGTSGSEQYF.

The V call is TRBV5-1, the J call TRBJ1-1, with D uncertain. Germline V gene sequence: CDR1 SGHRS, CDR2 YFSETQ. The CDR3 contains 14 residues. V was shortened by 2 bases and J by 5 bases, with 13 bases between the two germline ends. CDR3 sequence (DNA): TGCGCCAGCAGCTTAGTCTTCGGAGGTACTGAAGCTTTCTTT. This encodes CASSLVFGGTEAFF.

V gene TRBV12-3 or TRBV12-4 combines with J gene TRBJ1-2, with no clear D. CDR3 size: 12 residues. V gave up 4 bases and J gave up 4 bases, with 7 bases separating them. CDR3 bases: TGTGCCAGCAGTTCGACGGGCTATGGCTACACCTTC. Protein product: CASSSTGYGYTF.

The chain has TRBV28 and TRBJ1-1, with TRBD1 matching over 8 bases. The CDR3 runs 17 residues. The V gene's germline CDR1 is MDHEN and CDR2 SYDVKM. J gave up 4 bases and V 2 bases, and 12 bases lay outside the gene matches. The chain's CDR3 is CASSLIFGSDRATEAFF. The CDR3, as DNA: TGTGCCAGCAGTTTAATATTTGGGTCGGACAGGGCCACTGAAGCTTTCTTT.